This TCR beta chain was found in a study of shared clonotypes between healthy human individuals. The DNA input per sorted-subset replicate PCR was 200 ng, corresponding to some 30,000 T cell genomes. Measured with immunoSEQ multiplex PCR; TCRdb has only the in-frame clones, and not every one. The table lists around 560,000 clones, approximately 95% of them singletons. In regard to this clone: Its antigen remains unidentified.

Naive CD8 cells lacked CD45RO and underwent positive selection for CCR7, leaving out terminally differentiated effector memory CD45RA+ cells. The CDR3 length is 13 residues. Trimming pared 5 bases from V and 4 bases from J, leaving 12 bases between. Germline V CDR1 and CDR2: SGHNT, YYREEE (reference sequence). Overall study results and limits: Genetic and exposure-history diversity was limited by the few donors. Among donors, the sharing of clonotypes was expected to be influenced by sequencing depth.

The clonotype comes from a woman in her twenties or thirties in good health. This sequence joins TRBV5-4 and TRBJ1-1, with D unresolved. The sample was naive CD8+ T cells sorted from blood. The CDR3 sequence is CASSLGNPTEAFF. The CDR3 DNA reads TGTGCCAGCAGTTTAGGAAACCCCACTGAAGCTTTCTTT.